This TCR beta chain was documented in a study of OX40 agonist ivuxolimab in advanced cancers. Across the whole study: Averaging about 60 years in age, with a range of roughly 20 to 79, the cohort was about 83% male. Partial responses were seen in three patients, one with hepatocellular carcinoma and two with cutaneous melanoma. Earlier treatment with anti-PD-1, anti-PD-L1 or anti-CTLA-4 was permitted, and roughly 40% had received some.

Study-level points and caveats: People who partly responded at 0.1-3.0 mg/kg had some of the least clonal expansion seen.

Clones were sequenced by immunoSEQ multiplex PCR, and TCRdb holds only the in-frame ones, with some missing. The table has some 74,000 clones, around 85% seen once. The CDR3 is 14 residues long. This clone is termed medium-sized. The antigen is unknown. The material sequenced was CD4+ or CD8+ T cells sorted from blood, taken in a trial of the OX40 agonist ivuxolimab. The sequence was collected from an adult with an advanced solid tumor such as melanoma, head and neck, liver or kidney cancer. The chain uses TRBV21-1 and TRBJ1-5. TRBV21-1 is termed a pseudogene. CDR3 protein: CASSPLGGPQPQHF. CDR3 bases: TGTGCCAGCAGCCCCTTGGGGGGCCCTCAGCCCCAGCATTTT.